This T cell receptor beta chain is drawn from a study of blood T cell repertoires in COVID-19. Study details: Acute and convalescent COVID-19 samples came from the United States, Italy and Spain.

Losses at the gene ends were 4 bases for V and 5 bases for J; bases not matched to a gene: 7. The V gene's germline CDR1 is SGDLS and CDR2 YYNGEE. The CDR3 runs to 14 residues. Profiling relied on immunoSEQ multiplex PCR, and the TCRdb table lists in-frame clones only, not all of them. The table has around 150,000 clones, around 87% seen once. The receptor comes from a woman aged 45 to 65 who had recovered from COVID-19. The sequencing sample was made of PBMCs or T cells enriched from blood (not recorded which). V and J are TRBV9 and TRBJ2-5, with 8 bases that match TRBD2. The CDR3 DNA reads TGTGCCAGCAGCCCCCCAGCGGGGGTGGAGACCCAGTACTTC. Its protein is CASSPPAGVETQYF.